These 27 T cell receptor beta chains came from one sample sequenced in a study of T cell responses to AZD1222 COVID-19 vaccine. The repertoire was sequenced with immunoSEQ multiplex PCR; TCRdb's copy has only in-frame clones and lacks some. The repertoire includes 120,000 to 150,000 clones, approximately 90% of them detected once, and roughly 5.5% sits in the top ten. The sample in question was peripheral blood, obtained on day 0 of AZD1222 vaccination. Receptors were obtained from an adult in good health.

The chain recombines TRBV7-3 with TRBJ1-2, with D unclear. Per the germline V gene, CDR1 is SGHTA and CDR2 is FQGTGA. Deletions cut 1 base from V and 4 bases from J, with 13 bases between. This CDR3 has 15 amino acids. The CDR3 coding sequence is TGTGCCAGCAGCTTAATCCCAGGTTCCCCCTATGGCTACACCTTC. Protein sequence: CASSLIPGSPYGYTF.

This chain links TRBV6-5 with TRBJ2-2, with a possible D match to TRBD1 (5 bases). CDR1 MNHEY and CDR2 SVGAGI come from the germline V gene. This CDR3 is built from 13 residues. Trimming left V 2 bases short and J 6 bases short, with 7 bases between. CDR3 amino acids: CASSYQGSGELFF. As DNA, the CDR3 is TGTGCCAGCAGTTACCAGGGTTCCGGGGAGCTGTTTTTT.

V usage is TRBV19 and J usage is TRBJ1-2, with a possible D match to TRBD1 (5 bases). The germline V gene encodes CDR1 LNHDA and CDR2 SQIVND (reference sequence). V was pared by 3 bases and J by 8 bases, with 10 bases between. The CDR3 extends over 12 amino acids. CDR3 in amino acids: CASSIWGWGYTF. In DNA form, the CDR3 reads TGTGCCAGTAGTATTTGGGGCTGGGGCTACACCTTC.

J is TRBJ1-2 and V is TRBV7-2, with a possible D match to TRBD1 (6 bases). The ends were cut back, 5 bases at V and 5 bases at J, with 15 bases in the middle. The CDR3 sequence is 14 residues long. Germline CDR1 reads SGHTA; CDR2 reads FQGNSA. CDR3 in amino acids: CASSPRQVGYGYTF. CDR3 DNA: TGTGCCAGCAGCCCTCGACAGGTTGGTTATGGCTACACCTTC.

This chain links TRBV27 with TRBJ2-1; D possibly corresponds to TRBD1 (5 bases). Trimming left V 7 bases short and J 10 bases short, with 23 bases between. The CDR3 sequence is 15 residues long. Per the germline V gene, CDR1 is MNHEY and CDR2 is SMNVEV (reference sequence). CDR3 DNA: TGTGCCAGCACCCATCCCGACAGCCCCCCTAACGAGCAGTTCTTC. The encoded protein is CASTHPDSPPNEQFF.

In this sample, this clone turned up a few times. The CDR3 bases are TGCGCCAGCAGCCAAGATCAGCAGCACCTTAACTATGGCTACACCTTC. Its translation is CASSQDQQHLNYGYTF. This sequence joins TRBV4-3 and TRBJ1-2; no clear D. Germline-derived CDR1 and CDR2 are LGHNA and YSLEER. This CDR3 is built from 16 residues. V dropped 0 bases and J dropped 1 base, with 12 bases sitting between them.

CDR3 bases: TGTGCCAGCAGTGGCCTGCAGAAGACAAGCAATCAGCCCCAGCATTTT. Its protein is CASSGLQKTSNQPQHF. V and J are TRBV28 and TRBJ1-5; no definite D call. In germline, CDR1 is MDHEN, CDR2 SYDVKM. V lost 5 bases, J lost 1 base, and 15 bases lay in between. The CDR3 consists of 16 residues.

This clone was counted a few times. The rearrangement links TRBV7-9 to TRBJ1-2, with D possibly TRBD1 on 6 matching bases. This CDR3 is 14 amino acids long. Germline assignment: CDR1 SEHNR and CDR2 FQNEAQ (reference sequence). The germline V and J ends were trimmed by 3 bases and 6 bases, with 14 bases remaining between them. CDR3 residues: CASSLGQGINGYTF. As DNA, the CDR3 is TGTGCCAGCAGCTTGGGGCAGGGGATAAATGGCTACACCTTC. Full variable domain (rest looked up from reference TRBV7-9 and TRBJ1-2): DTGVSQNPRHKITKRGQNVTFRCDPISEHNRLYWYRQTLGQGPEFLTYFQNEAQLEKSRLLSDRFSAERPKGSFSTLEIQRTEQGDSAMYLCASSLGQGINGYTFGSGTRLTVV.

The gene calls are TRBV27 and TRBJ2-1; 9 nucleotides align to TRBD2. CDR1 and CDR2 (germline): MNHEY, SMNVEV (reference sequence). The CDR3 extends over 15 amino acids. Trimming removed 2 bases from V and 7 bases from J; junction bases left unmatched: 6. CDR3 DNA: TGTGCCAGCAGTTTAATGCGGGGGGGCAGGAATGAGCAGTTCTTC. It translates to CASSLMRGGRNEQFF.

The rearrangement uses TRBV6-5 and TRBJ1-6; possibly TRBD1 for D (5 bases). CDR1 is MNHEY, CDR2 SVGAGI, per germline. V was cut by 6 bases and J by 8 bases, with 11 bases left in between. The CDR3 totals 13 residues. The CDR3 nucleotides read TGTGCCAGCAGAAACGGAGGGGATTCACCCCTCCACTTT. Translated: CASRNGGDSPLHF.

This chain connects TRBV27 to TRBJ1-2; TRBD1 is a possible D gene (6 bases). The CDR3 runs 14 residues. Germline-derived CDR1 and CDR2 are MNHEY and SMNVEV (reference sequence). The ends were cut back, 1 base at V and 6 bases at J, with 12 bases in the middle. Here the CDR3 reads CASSLFMGAHGYTF. CDR3 nucleotide sequence: TGTGCCAGCAGTTTATTTATGGGGGCGCATGGCTACACCTTC.

This chain connects TRBV4-1 to TRBJ2-1; D is possibly TRBD2 (5 bases). V lost 1 base, J lost 10 bases, and 14 bases lay in between. Germline values: CDR1 MGHRA, CDR2 YSYEKL. There are 14 residues in the CDR3. Here the CDR3 DNA reads TGCGCCAGCAGCCAAGTTACCGGGGAAGGCGAGCAGTTCTTC. This encodes CASSQVTGEGEQFF.

The V call is TRBV24-1, the J call TRBJ1-1; 7 bases fit TRBD1. The germline V gene encodes CDR1 KGHDR and CDR2 SFDVKD. The CDR3 totals 12 residues. For the CDR3, the DNA is TGTGCTGCCAGGACAGGGAACACTGAAGCTTTCTTT. Translating gives CAARTGNTEAFF.

The V and J genes are TRBV21-1 and TRBJ1-5. TRBV21-1 is tagged as a pseudogene. CDR3 size: 19 residues. CDR3: CASSKQFRVLGIINQPQHF. The CDR3 DNA follows: TGTGCCAGCAGCAAACAATTCCGGGTCTTGGGGATAATCAATCAGCCCCAGCATTTT.

DNA for the CDR3: TGTGCCAGCAGTTACGGTATGGTAGCGGGAGATGAGCAGTTCTTC. This gives the protein CASSYGMVAGDEQFF. The chain links TRBV6-2 or TRBV6-3 to TRBJ2-1, with TRBD2 identical over 9 bases. Germline V gene sequence: CDR1 MNHEY, CDR2 SVGEGT. With 2 bases clipped from V and 8 bases from J, the junction kept 7 bases outside the gene matches. CDR3 size: 15 residues.

V is TRBV5-8 and J is TRBJ1-5; D might be TRBD1 (5 bases). Germline CDR1 reads SGHTS; CDR2 reads YDEGEE. V was shortened by 6 bases and J by 7 bases, with 14 bases between the two germline ends. This CDR3 has 13 residues. The CDR3 region is CASIEGIGQPQHF. CDR3 sequence (DNA): TGTGCCAGCATCGAGGGGATTGGGCAGCCCCAGCATTTT.

This clone was recorded once. J is TRBJ2-7 and V is TRBV11-3; 11 nucleotides line up with TRBD1. V shed 5 bases and J 6 bases; nucleotides not matched to a gene: 6. Germline V CDR1 and CDR2: SGHNT, YENEEA. CDR3 length: 14 amino acids. CDR3 nucleotides: TGTGCCAGCAGCGGCTCCGGGACAGGGGGCGAGCAGTACTTC. Protein: CASSGSGTGGEQYF.

The CDR3 coding sequence is TGTGCCAGTAGTATTGGGGTTAGCGGGGGCCAAGAAGAGACCCAGTACTTC. It is translated as CASSIGVSGGQEETQYF. The chain employs TRBV19 and TRBJ2-5, with 9 bases fitting TRBD2. V was clipped by 3 bases and J by 3 bases; unmatched bases: 11. Germline V CDR1 and CDR2: LNHDA, SQIVND (reference sequence). The CDR3 extends over 17 amino acids.

V usage is TRBV25-1 and J usage is TRBJ2-2; D is perhaps TRBD1 or TRBD2 (5 bases each). V lost 6 bases to trimming and J lost 0 bases, with 8 bases between them. The germline V gene has CDR1 MGHDK and CDR2 SYGVNS. The CDR3 contains 14 residues. As DNA, the CDR3 is TGTGCCAGCAGGGGGGATACGAACACCGGGGAGCTGTTTTTT. Translation gives CASRGDTNTGELFF. The full variable domain, completed using reference TRBV25-1 and TRBJ2-2, is EADIYQTPRYLVIGTGKKITLECSQTMGHDKMYWYQQDPGMELHLIHYSYGVNSTEKGDLSSESTVSRIRTEHFPLTLESARPSHTSQYLCASRGDTNTGELFFGEGSRLTVL.

V is TRBV2 and J is TRBJ1-2; tentatively, D is TRBD1 (6 bases). V was shortened by 2 bases and J by 7 bases, with 17 bases between the two germline ends. The CDR3 spans 15 residues. Looked up from germline, CDR1 is SNHLY and CDR2 is FYNNEI. Here the CDR3 DNA reads TGTGCCAGCAGTGAATTTAACAGGGTAATGAGTGGCTACACCTTC. Its protein product is CASSEFNRVMSGYTF.

This rearrangement joins TRBV7-2 to TRBJ1-2; D is perhaps TRBD1 (6 bases). The V gene's germline CDR1 is SGHTA and CDR2 FQGNSA. V lost 6 bases, J lost 4 bases, and 9 bases lay in between. This CDR3 spans 12 amino acids. CDR3 nucleotides: TGTGCCAGCAGTCCGGGGGCCTATGGCTACACCTTC. This sequence encodes CASSPGAYGYTF. The variable domain in full, with the rest retrieved from reference TRBV7-2 and TRBJ1-2, is GAGVSQSPSNKVTEKGKDVELRCDPISGHTALYWYRQSLGQGLEFLIYFQGNSAPDKSGLPSDRFSAERTGGSVSTLTIQRTQQEDSAVYLCASSPGAYGYTFGSGTRLTVV.

The V and J genes are TRBV5-4 and TRBJ1-4; 10 positions match TRBD1. The CDR3 covers 15 residues. Germline lookup yields CDR1 SGHNT and CDR2 YYREEE (reference sequence). V gave up 9 bases and J gave up 6 bases; unmatched junction bases: 11. Here the CDR3 reads CATQGGQGVDEKLFF. CDR3 DNA sequence: TGTGCCACCCAGGGCGGACAGGGGGTCGATGAAAAACTGTTTTTT.

The CDR3 sequence is CASSQGAGDGYTF. The CDR3 DNA sequence: TGCGCCAGCAGCCAAGGGGCGGGGGATGGCTACACCTTC. The genes are TRBV4-3 and TRBJ1-2, with D maybe TRBD1 (5 bases). Germline CDR1 LGHNA, CDR2 YSLEER. Deletions cut 1 base from V and 6 bases from J, with 9 bases between. The CDR3 contains 13 residues.

This chain connects TRBV4-1 to TRBJ2-7; D unresolved. Between the trimmed V and J ends, which lost 4 bases and 0 bases, there was a span of 10 bases. The germline CDR1 and CDR2 sequences are MGHRA and YSYEKL. The CDR3 has 14 residues. The CDR3 region is CASSRRPDSYEQYF. The CDR3 DNA is TGCGCCAGCAGCCGAAGGCCGGACTCCTACGAGCAGTACTTC.

The chain has TRBV6-9 and TRBJ1-4, with 7 bases lining up with TRBD1. The V gene end was trimmed by 6 bases and the J gene end by 5 bases; junction bases not matched to a gene: 9. The CDR3 has 15 residues. Germline lookup yields CDR1 MNHGY and CDR2 SVAAGI. The CDR3 loop reads CASSTWDRLNEKLFF. CDR3 nucleotides: TGTGCCAGCAGCACTTGGGACAGACTAAATGAAAAACTGTTTTTT.

J is TRBJ2-1 and V is TRBV5-4; 8 nucleotides match TRBD1. The V gene's germline CDR1 is SGHNT and CDR2 YYREEE (reference sequence). The CDR3 spans 17 residues. With V trimmed by 3 bases and J by 3 bases, 11 bases remained unmatched. The CDR3: CASSSDPWDRLYNEQFF. The CDR3 nucleotides are TGTGCCAGCAGCTCGGACCCCTGGGACAGGCTCTACAATGAGCAGTTCTTC. Combining the CDR3 with reference TRBV5-4 and TRBJ2-1 gives the whole variable domain ETGVTQSPTHLIKTRGQQVTLRCSSQSGHNTVSWYQQALGQGPQFIFQYYREEENGRGNFPPRFSGLQFPNYSSELNVNALELDDSALYLCASSSDPWDRLYNEQFFGPGTRLTVL.

The CDR3 coding sequence is TGTGCCAGCAGTAAGGGGGGAAGTGGGTCCAATGAGCAGTTCTTC. Translation: CASSKGGSGSNEQFF. The chain couples TRBV6-2 or TRBV6-3 to TRBJ2-1; D may match TRBD1 or TRBD2 (6 bases each). V was trimmed by 5 bases and J by 6 bases, leaving 17 bases between them. CDR3 length: 15 amino acids. The germline V gene encodes CDR1 MNHEY and CDR2 SVGEGT.